Listed below are T cell receptor beta chains from one sample, sequenced in a study of blood T cell repertoires in COVID-19. Generated by immunoSEQ multiplex PCR, the TCRdb table keeps only in-frame clones and is missing some. The sample lists under 300,000 clones, around 90% occurring once. The sequencing sample was made of PBMCs or T cells enriched from blood (not recorded which). The receptors were sampled from a woman in her 30s who had recovered from COVID-19. Each CDR3 is given with its conserved first and last residue. D genes are given only for firm matches. Rows give clone size only sometimes, using once, few, many, or a class for an expanded clone.

D: TRBD1
V: TRBV11-2
size: once
J: TRBJ1-2
length: 17
CDR3: CASSPARGDRTNYGYTF
DNA: TGTGCCAGCAGCCCTGCCCGCGGGGACAGAACTAACTATGGCTACACCTTC

D: NA
V: TRBV2
size: NA
J: TRBJ2-1
length: 14
CDR3: CASRRERSYNEQFF
DNA: TGTGCCAGCAGAAGAGAGCGGTCGTACAATGAGCAGTTCTTC

D: NA
V: TRBV11-3
size: NA
J: TRBJ1-2
length: 12
CDR3: CASSYRDYGYTF
DNA: TGTGCCAGCAGCTATCGGGACTATGGCTACACCTTC

D: NA
V: TRBV3-1/TRBV3-2
size: NA
J: TRBJ1-6
length: 17
CDR3: CASSQDGVSTYNSPLHF
DNA: TGTGCCAGCAGCCAAGACGGGGTTAGCACCTATAATTCACCCCTCCACTTT

D: NA
V: TRBV3-1/TRBV3-2
size: NA
J: TRBJ2-3
length: 17
CDR3: CASSQRRVGTSTDTQYF
DNA: TGTGCCAGCAGCCAAAGACGAGTGGGGACTAGCACAGATACGCAGTATTTT

D: NA
V: TRBV28
size: NA
J: TRBJ1-5
length: 12
CDR3: CASRGPSQPQHF
DNA: TGTGCCAGCAGGGGCCCTTCCCAGCCCCAGCATTTT

D: TRBD2
V: TRBV13
size: NA
J: TRBJ2-1
length: 15
CDR3: CASSFGTSRNDEQFF
DNA: TGTGCCAGCAGCTTCGGGACTAGCCGAAACGATGAGCAGTTCTTC

D: NA
V: TRBV6-5
size: NA
J: TRBJ1-2
length: 12
CDR3: CASTMGGEGYTF
DNA: TGTGCCAGTACCATGGGAGGGGAAGGCTACACCTTC

D: TRBD2
V: TRBV28
size: NA
J: TRBJ2-3
length: 15
CDR3: CASSLSLAGQGTQYF
DNA: TGTGCCAGCAGTTTGTCACTAGCGGGACAAGGTACGCAGTATTTT

D: NA
V: TRBV4-1
size: NA
J: TRBJ1-2
length: 17
CDR3: CASSQYFSPPQTHGYTF
DNA: TGCGCCAGCAGCCAATACTTCTCGCCCCCCCAAACCCATGGCTACACCTTC

D: NA
V: TRBV6-5
size: NA
J: TRBJ1-1
length: 15
CDR3: CASSYSTVMNTEAFF
DNA: TGTGCCAGCAGTTACTCGACAGTCATGAACACTGAAGCTTTCTTT

D: TRBD2
V: TRBV7-8
size: NA
J: TRBJ2-1
length: 19
CDR3: CASSLVTLPSGRFRNEQFF
DNA: TGTGCCAGCAGCTTAGTAACCCTTCCTAGCGGGAGATTCAGGAATGAGCAGTTCTTC

D: TRBD2
V: TRBV18
size: NA
J: TRBJ2-1
length: 15
CDR3: CASSPTSGSGNEQFF
DNA: TGTGCCAGCTCACCAACTAGCGGGAGTGGTAATGAGCAGTTCTTC

D: NA
V: TRBV6-5
size: NA
J: TRBJ1-4
length: 15
CDR3: CASSYLGKTNEKLFF
DNA: TGTGCCAGCAGTTACCTCGGGAAAACTAATGAAAAACTGTTTTTT

D: TRBD2
V: TRBV19
size: NA
J: TRBJ2-3
length: 18
CDR3: CASSNLAGGPFGTDTQYF
DNA: TGTGCCAGTAGTAACCTAGCGGGGGGGCCGTTTGGCACAGATACGCAGTATTTT

D: TRBD1
V: TRBV30
size: NA
J: TRBJ1-1
length: 12
CDR3: CAWTRGFTEAFF
DNA: TGTGCCTGGACCAGGGGGTTCACTGAAGCTTTCTTT

D: NA
V: TRBV7-3
size: NA
J: TRBJ2-3
length: 13
CDR3: CASSPSKAGFQYF
DNA: TGTGCCAGCAGCCCCTCCAAAGCGGGCTTTCAGTATTTT

D: NA
V: TRBV4-3
size: NA
J: TRBJ2-2
length: 17
CDR3: CASSPRQSRLNTGELFF
DNA: TGCGCCAGCAGCCCCAGACAGTCTCGCCTGAACACCGGGGAGCTGTTTTTT

D: NA
V: TRBV6-5
size: NA
J: TRBJ2-1
length: 11
CDR3: CASTNRHEQFF
DNA: TGTGCCAGCACTAACAGGCATGAGCAGTTCTTC

D: TRBD2
V: TRBV5-1
size: NA
J: TRBJ2-7
length: 20
CDR3: CASSFLVRNPGTRTSYEQYF
DNA: TGCGCCAGCAGCTTCTTGGTTCGGAATCCCGGGACTAGGACATCCTACGAGCAGTACTTC

D: NA
V: TRBV5-1
size: NA
J: TRBJ2-5
length: 15
CDR3: CASSLARLYQETQYF
DNA: TGCGCCAGCAGCTTGGCCCGGTTGTACCAAGAGACCCAGTACTTC

D: TRBD1
V: TRBV24-1
size: NA
J: TRBJ2-7
length: 13
CDR3: CATSSRGQLEQYF
DNA: TGTGCCACCAGTTCCAGGGGGCAGTTGGAGCAGTACTTC

D: NA
V: TRBV19
size: NA
J: TRBJ2-1
length: 16
CDR3: CASSITQGLDYNEQFF
DNA: TGTGCCAGTAGTATAACCCAGGGCTTGGATTACAATGAGCAGTTCTTC

D: TRBD1
V: TRBV6-2/TRBV6-3
size: NA
J: TRBJ2-7
length: 15
CDR3: CASSYSVDRVDEQYF
DNA: TGTGCCAGCAGTTACTCTGTTGACAGGGTTGACGAGCAGTACTTC

D: TRBD1
V: TRBV27
size: NA
J: TRBJ2-1
length: 15
CDR3: CASSDRGVSYNEQFF
DNA: TGTGCCAGCAGCGACAGGGGTGTATCCTACAATGAGCAGTTCTTC

D: TRBD2
V: TRBV5-4
size: once
J: TRBJ2-1
length: 13
CDR3: CASSVWTSNEQFF
DNA: TGTGCCAGCAGCGTGTGGACTAGTAATGAGCAGTTCTTC

D: NA
V: TRBV2
size: NA
J: TRBJ2-5
length: 14
CDR3: CASSEGRGPQTQYF
DNA: TGTGCCAGCAGTGAAGGGAGGGGGCCACAGACCCAGTACTTC